The clone carrying this T cell receptor (beta chain) was recorded at least ten times. Its target is not known. Breast cancer patients provided tissue from their axillary draining lymph nodes. The CDR3 runs to 15 residues. The V and J ends lost 7 bases and 5 bases, in that order; junction bases with no gene match: 14. Germline V gene sequence: CDR1 SGHRS, CDR2 YFSETQ. TCRdb re-called the multiplex PCR reads through MiXCR, storing one row per CDR3 protein. This sample carries about 200,000 distinct CDR3 sequences, approximately 30% of them seen once, and the ten largest clones take over 4%. This entry belongs to a study of breast tumors, draining lymph nodes, adjacent tissues. Study-wide results and limits: That most tumor T cells come from lymph nodes remained unproven. Luminal-like breast cancer showed significantly higher tumor–nontumor repertoire similarity than basal-like. Data fit most tumor T cells coming from lymph node, expanding in tumor. Tumors had less TCR diversity than lymph nodes, more than nontumor tissue.

This sequence originates from a female donor with breast cancer. Some clones in this sample may be carry-over from other donors' samples. The sample was axillary lymph node tissue. This chain joins TRBV5-1 and TRBJ1-2; TRBD1 matches 7 bases. The CDR3 here is CASCPGRDRHYGYTF. CDR3 sequence (DNA): TGCGCCAGCTGTCCCGGGCGGGACAGACATTATGGCTACACCTTC.